Sequencing of this T cell receptor beta chain was carried out in a study of glioma-infiltrating T cells after dendritic cell vaccination. Amplification used 60 V beta primers and 13 J beta primers. Sequencing was performed with immunoSEQ multiplex PCR; in TCRdb, only in-frame clones are kept and a portion is missing. The sample consists of about 65,000 clones, roughly nine tenths of them appearing once. Study-wide results and limits: Only a small number of patients had complete blood and tumor samples.

In regard to this clone: Its antigen is unidentified.

Time point of the sample: after dendritic cell vaccination, including at tumor progression/relapse. Selection required adequate fresh-frozen tumor tissue plus more than two years' survival data. No glioblastoma patient carried an isocitrate dehydrogenase mutation. The CDR3 runs 14 residues. V was cut by 3 bases and J by 7 bases, with 10 bases left in between. Germline V gene sequence: CDR1 LGHNA, CDR2 YNFKEQ. The TCR was taken from a human donor with glioblastoma. The rearrangement joins TRBV4-2 to TRBJ1-6, with D possibly matching TRBD1 (6 bases). This specimen consisted of blood, obtained after dendritic cell vaccination. The CDR3 region is CASSQGDNNSPLHF. The CDR3 bases are TGTGCCAGCAGCCAGGGGGACAACAATTCACCCCTCCACTTT.